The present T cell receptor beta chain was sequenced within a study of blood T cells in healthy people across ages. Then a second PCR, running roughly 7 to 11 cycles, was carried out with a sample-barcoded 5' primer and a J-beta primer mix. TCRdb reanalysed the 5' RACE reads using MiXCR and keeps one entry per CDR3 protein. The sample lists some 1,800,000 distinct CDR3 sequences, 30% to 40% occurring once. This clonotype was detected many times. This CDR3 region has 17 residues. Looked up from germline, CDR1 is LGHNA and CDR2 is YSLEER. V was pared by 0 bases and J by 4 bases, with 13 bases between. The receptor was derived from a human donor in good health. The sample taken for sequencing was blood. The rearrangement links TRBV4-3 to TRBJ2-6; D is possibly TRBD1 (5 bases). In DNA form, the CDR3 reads TGCGCCAGCAGCCAAGATCTCTCCAGGGCCGGGGCCAACGTCCTGACTTTC. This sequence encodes CASSQDLSRAGANVLTF.